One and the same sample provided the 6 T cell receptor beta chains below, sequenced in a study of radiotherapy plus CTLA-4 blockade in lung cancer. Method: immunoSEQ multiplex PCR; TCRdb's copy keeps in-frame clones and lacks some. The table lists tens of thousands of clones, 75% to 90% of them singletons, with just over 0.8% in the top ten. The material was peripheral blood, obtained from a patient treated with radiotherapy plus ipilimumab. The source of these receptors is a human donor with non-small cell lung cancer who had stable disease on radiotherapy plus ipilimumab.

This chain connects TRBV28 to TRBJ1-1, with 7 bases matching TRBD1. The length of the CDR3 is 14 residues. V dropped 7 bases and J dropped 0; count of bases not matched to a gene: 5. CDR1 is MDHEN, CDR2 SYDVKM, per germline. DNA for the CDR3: TGTGCCAGCACCAAGACAGGGATGAACACTGAAGCTTTCTTT. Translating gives CASTKTGMNTEAFF.

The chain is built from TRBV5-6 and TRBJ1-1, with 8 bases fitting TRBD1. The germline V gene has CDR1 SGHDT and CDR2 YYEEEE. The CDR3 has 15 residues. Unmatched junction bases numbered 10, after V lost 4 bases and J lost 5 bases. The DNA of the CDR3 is TGTGCCAGCAGCCCACGACAGGGGATTGGGACTGAAGCTTTCTTT. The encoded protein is CASSPRQGIGTEAFF. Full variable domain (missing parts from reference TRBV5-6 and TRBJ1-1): DAGVTQSPTHLIKTRGQQVTLRCSPKSGHDTVSWYQQALGQGPQFIFQYYEEEERQRGNFPDRFSGHQFPNYSSELNVNALLLGDSALYLCASSPRQGIGTEAFFGQGTRLTVV.

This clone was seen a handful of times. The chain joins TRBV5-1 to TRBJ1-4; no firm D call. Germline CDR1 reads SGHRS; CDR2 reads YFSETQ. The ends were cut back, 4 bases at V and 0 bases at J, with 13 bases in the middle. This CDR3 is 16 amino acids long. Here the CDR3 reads CASSDLDRTTNEKLFF. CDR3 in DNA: TGCGCCAGCAGCGACTTGGACCGAACAACTAATGAAAAACTGTTTTTT.

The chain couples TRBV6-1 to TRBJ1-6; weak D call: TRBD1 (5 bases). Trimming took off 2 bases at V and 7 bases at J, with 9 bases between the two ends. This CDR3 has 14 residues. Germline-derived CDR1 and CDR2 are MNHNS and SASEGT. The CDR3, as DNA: TGTGCCAGCAGTGAACAGGGAAGGAATTCACCCCTCCACTTT. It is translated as CASSEQGRNSPLHF.

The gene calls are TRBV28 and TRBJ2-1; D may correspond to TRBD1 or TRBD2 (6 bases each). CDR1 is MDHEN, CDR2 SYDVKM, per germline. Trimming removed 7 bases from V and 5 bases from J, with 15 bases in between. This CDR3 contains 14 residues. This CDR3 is CASTLGGPHNEQFF. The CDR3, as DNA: TGTGCCAGCACCTTAGGGGGGCCGCACAATGAGCAGTTCTTC.

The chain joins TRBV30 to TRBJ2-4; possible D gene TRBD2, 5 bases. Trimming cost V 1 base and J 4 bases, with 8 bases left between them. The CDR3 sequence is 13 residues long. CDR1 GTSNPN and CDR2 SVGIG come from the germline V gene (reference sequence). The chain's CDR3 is CAWSEDSKNIQYF. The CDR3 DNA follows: TGTGCCTGGAGTGAGGACTCGAAAAACATTCAGTACTTC.